Detailed here is one T cell receptor (beta chain). What it recognizes is unknown. This entry comes from a study of synovial regulatory T cells in juvenile arthritis. Study-wide context: Over five patients were on methotrexate and a few were untreated. Regarding the study as a whole: Compared with other blood Treg cells, inflammation-associated Treg cells had reduced TCR diversity. CDR3 overlap with synovial Tregs was higher for iaTregs than other blood Tregs.

TCRdb keeps only in-frame clones here, not all; method: immunoSEQ multiplex PCR. The listing records about 10,000 clones. CDR1 is KGHSH, CDR2 LQKENI, per germline. The CDR3 spans 15 residues. The DNA is unrecorded. The genes are TRBV18 and TRBJ2-3; TCRdb reports TRBD2, a call that lacks DNA to check it against. Sequences were obtained from Treg cells from blood. Noted subset: remaining (HLA-DR-negative) circulating blood Treg cells. The TCR originated in a donor between 2 and 29 years old with juvenile idiopathic arthritis. The CDR3 loop is CASSPSGSGTDTQYF. Full variable domain (rest looked up from reference TRBV18 and TRBJ2-3): NAGVMQNPRHLVRRRGQEARLRCSPMKGHSHVYWYRQLPEEGLKFMVYLQKENIIDESGMPKERFSAEFPKEGPSILRIQQVVRGDSAAYFCASSPSGSGTDTQYFGPGTRLTVL.